This TCR beta chain originates from a study of blood T cell repertoires in COVID-19. The authors' processing: Counts of nucleated cells, estimated from reference gene primer amplification, were obtained. TCRdb keeps only in-frame clones here, not all; method: immunoSEQ multiplex PCR. V and J calls and clone size follow that table, whereas D and trimming were derived from the DNA. Of some 150,000 clones listed, approximately 86% are singletons. The CDR3 spans 15 residues. Trimming cost V 0 bases and J 5 bases, with 11 bases left between them. Germline CDR1 and CDR2: SGHTA and FQGNSA. The V call is TRBV7-2, the J call TRBJ1-5, with D perhaps matching TRBD1 (5 bases). The specimen sequenced was peripheral blood. The TCR originated in a woman in her sixties with active or convalescent COVID-19. CDR3 sequence reads: CASSLAPGGHQPQHF. The CDR3 bases are TGTGCCAGCAGCTTAGCGCCGGGGGGACATCAGCCCCAGCATTTT.